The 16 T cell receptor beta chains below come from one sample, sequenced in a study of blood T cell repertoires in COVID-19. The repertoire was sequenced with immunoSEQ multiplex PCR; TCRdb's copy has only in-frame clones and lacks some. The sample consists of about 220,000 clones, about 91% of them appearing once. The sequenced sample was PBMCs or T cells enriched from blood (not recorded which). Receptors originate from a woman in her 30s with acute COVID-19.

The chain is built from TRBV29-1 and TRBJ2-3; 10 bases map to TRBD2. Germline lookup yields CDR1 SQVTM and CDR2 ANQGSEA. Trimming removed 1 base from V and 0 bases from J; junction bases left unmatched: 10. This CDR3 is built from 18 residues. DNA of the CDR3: TGCAGCGTTGAAGTCCGGGTGTTAGCGGGGGGTAGCACAGATACGCAGTATTTT. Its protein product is CSVEVRVLAGGSTDTQYF.

CDR3 in amino acids: CSVGGQNEKLFF. CDR3 sequence (DNA): TGCAGCGTTGGGGGACAGAATGAAAAACTGTTTTTT. This chain uses TRBV29-1 with TRBJ1-4, with 7 bases matching TRBD1. The CDR3 has 12 residues. Unmatched junction bases numbered 1, after V lost 4 bases and J lost 5 bases. Germline-derived CDR1 and CDR2 are SQVTM and ANQGSEA.

This CDR3 reads CASSLGDRGDEQFF. Written as DNA, the CDR3 is TGCGCCAGCAGCTTGGGGGACAGGGGAGATGAGCAGTTCTTC. This sequence joins TRBV5-1 and TRBJ2-1; 10 bases are shared with TRBD1. V was pared by 0 bases and J by 8 bases, with 2 bases of the junction left unmatched. CDR1 is SGHRS and CDR2 is YFSETQ in the germline V gene. The CDR3 extends over 14 amino acids.

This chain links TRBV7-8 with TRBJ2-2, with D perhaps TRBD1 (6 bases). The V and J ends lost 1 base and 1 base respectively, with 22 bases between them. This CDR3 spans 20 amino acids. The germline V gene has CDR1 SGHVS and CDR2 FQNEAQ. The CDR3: CASSLGRRAGVRENTGELFF. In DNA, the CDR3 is TGTGCCAGCAGCTTAGGCCGAAGGGCAGGGGTTAGAGAGAACACCGGGGAGCTGTTTTTT.

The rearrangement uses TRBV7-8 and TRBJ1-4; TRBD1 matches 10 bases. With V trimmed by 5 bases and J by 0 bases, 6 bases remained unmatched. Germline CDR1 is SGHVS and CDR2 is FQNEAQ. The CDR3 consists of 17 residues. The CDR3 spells CASSTRTGGATNEKLFF. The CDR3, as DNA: TGTGCCAGCAGCACCCGGACAGGGGGTGCAACTAATGAAAAACTGTTTTTT.

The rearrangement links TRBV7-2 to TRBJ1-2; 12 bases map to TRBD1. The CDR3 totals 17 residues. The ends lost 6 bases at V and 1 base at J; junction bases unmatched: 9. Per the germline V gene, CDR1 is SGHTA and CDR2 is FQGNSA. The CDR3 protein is CASSSTGTGGGNYGYTF. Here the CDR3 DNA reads TGTGCCAGCAGTTCAACCGGGACAGGGGGCGGTAACTATGGCTACACCTTC.

The CDR3 region is CATSSGGAGKETQYF. The DNA of the CDR3 is TGTGCCACCAGCAGCGGGGGGGCAGGGAAAGAGACCCAGTACTTC. This rearrangement joins TRBV15 to TRBJ2-5, with 8 bases fitting TRBD2. The CDR3 has 15 residues. The J segment lost 3 bases and the V segment lost 3 bases, leaving 6 bases of the junction unmatched. CDR1 LNHNV and CDR2 YYDKDF come from the germline V gene (reference sequence). Based on the CDR3 plus reference TRBV15 and TRBJ2-5, the full variable domain is DAMVIQNPRYQVTQFGKPVTLSCSQTLNHNVMYWYQQKSSQAPKLLFHYYDKDFNNEADTPDNFQSRRPNTSFCFLDIRSPGLGDTAMYLCATSSGGAGKETQYFGPGTRLLVL.

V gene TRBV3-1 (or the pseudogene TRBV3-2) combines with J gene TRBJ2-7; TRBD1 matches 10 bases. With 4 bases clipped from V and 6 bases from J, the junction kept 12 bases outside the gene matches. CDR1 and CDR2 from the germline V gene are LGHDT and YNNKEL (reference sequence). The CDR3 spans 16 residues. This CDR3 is CASSPKEWDRGSEQYF. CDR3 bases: TGTGCCAGCAGCCCCAAGGAGTGGGACAGGGGTTCCGAGCAGTACTTC.

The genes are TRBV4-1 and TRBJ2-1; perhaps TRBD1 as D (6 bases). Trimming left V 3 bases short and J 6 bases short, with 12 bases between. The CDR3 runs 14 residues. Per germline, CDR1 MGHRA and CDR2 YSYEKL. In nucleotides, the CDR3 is TGCGCCAGCAGCCATGAACAGGGTTTCAATGAGCAGTTCTTC. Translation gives CASSHEQGFNEQFF.

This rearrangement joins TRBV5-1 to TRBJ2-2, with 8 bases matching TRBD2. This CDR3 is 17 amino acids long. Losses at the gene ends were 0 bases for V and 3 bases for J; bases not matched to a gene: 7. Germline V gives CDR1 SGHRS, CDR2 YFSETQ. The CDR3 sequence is CASSLEVSGTYTGELFF. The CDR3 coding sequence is TGCGCCAGCAGCTTGGAAGTTAGCGGGACCTACACCGGGGAGCTGTTTTTT.

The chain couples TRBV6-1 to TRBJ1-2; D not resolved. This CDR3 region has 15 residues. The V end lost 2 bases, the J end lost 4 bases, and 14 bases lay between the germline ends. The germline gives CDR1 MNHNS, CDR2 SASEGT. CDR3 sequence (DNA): TGTGCCAGCAGTGAATTTGGTAGAGCAGGCTATGGCTACACCTTC. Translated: CASSEFGRAGYGYTF.

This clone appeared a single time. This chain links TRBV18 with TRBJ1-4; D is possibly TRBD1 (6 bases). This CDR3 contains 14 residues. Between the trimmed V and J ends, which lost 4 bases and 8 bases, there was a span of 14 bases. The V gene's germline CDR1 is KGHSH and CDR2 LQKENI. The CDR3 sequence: CASSLETGSEKLFF. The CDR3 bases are TGTGCCAGCTCACTGGAGACAGGTTCAGAAAAACTGTTTTTT.

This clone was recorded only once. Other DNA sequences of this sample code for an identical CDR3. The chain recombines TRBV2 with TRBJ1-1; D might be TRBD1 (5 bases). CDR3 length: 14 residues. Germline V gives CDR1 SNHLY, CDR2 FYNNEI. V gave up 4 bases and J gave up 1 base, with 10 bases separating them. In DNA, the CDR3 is TGTGCCAGCAGTGTAGTAGGGGCGAACACTGAAGCTTTCTTT. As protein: CASSVVGANTEAFF.

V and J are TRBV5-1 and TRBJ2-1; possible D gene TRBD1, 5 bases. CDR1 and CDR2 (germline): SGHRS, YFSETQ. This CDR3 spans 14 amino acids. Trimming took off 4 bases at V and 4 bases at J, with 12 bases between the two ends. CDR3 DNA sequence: TGCGCCAGCAGCCTAGTCCAGGGATACAATGAGCAGTTCTTC. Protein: CASSLVQGYNEQFF.

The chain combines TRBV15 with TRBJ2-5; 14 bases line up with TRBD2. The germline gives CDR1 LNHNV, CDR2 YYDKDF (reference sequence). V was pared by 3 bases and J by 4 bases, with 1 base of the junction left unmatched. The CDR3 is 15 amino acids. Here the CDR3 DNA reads TGTGCCACCAGCAGGGGACTAGCGGGGGCAGAGACCCAGTACTTC. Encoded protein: CATSRGLAGAETQYF.

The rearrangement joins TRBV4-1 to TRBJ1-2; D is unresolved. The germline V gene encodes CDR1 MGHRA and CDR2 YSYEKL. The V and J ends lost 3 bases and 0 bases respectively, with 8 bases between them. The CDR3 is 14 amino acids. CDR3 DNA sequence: TGCGCCAGCAGCCACGTAGAGGCTAACTATGGCTACACCTTC. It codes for CASSHVEANYGYTF.